This T cell receptor (beta chain) originates from a study of blood T cell repertoires in COVID-19. Study background: PBMCs, B-cell-depleted T cells, or T cells provided the cDNA or gDNA that made up the material.

TCRdb's table, derived via immunoSEQ multiplex PCR, lists solely in-frame clones and lacks some. The sample records 200,000 to 250,000 clones, about 83% being singletons. Source material: peripheral blood. This TCR came from a man aged 55 to 70 who had recovered from COVID-19.

CDR3 protein: CASSAYRGGNTIYF. CDR3 sequence (DNA): TGCGCCAGCAGCGCTTACAGGGGTGGAAACACCATATATTTT. The genes are TRBV5-1 and TRBJ1-3, with 7 bases that match TRBD1. Germline values: CDR1 SGHRS, CDR2 YFSETQ. The CDR3 sequence is 14 residues long. V was clipped by 4 bases and J by 3 bases; unmatched bases: 4.